The rows below give T cell receptor beta chains drawn from one sample of a study of beta chain features in type 1 diabetes. TCRdb keeps only in-frame clones here, not all; method: immunoSEQ multiplex PCR. Among about 270,000 clones listed, 13% to 15% were seen once. Sequencing was performed on naive CD4+ T cells from blood. These receptors were taken from a woman aged 40 to 50 in good health. Each CDR3 is given with its conserved first and last residue. The D gene is left open where the match is weak. Rows give clone size only sometimes, using once, few, many, or a class for an expanded clone.

V gene,clone size,D gene,J gene,CDR3 DNA,CDR3 protein
TRBV10-3,few,TRBD1,TRBJ1-6,TGTGCCATCAGAAAGGACAGGGGGGATTCACCCCTCCACTTT,CAIRKDRGDSPLHF
TRBV18,NA,TRBD1,TRBJ2-5,TGTGCCAGCTCACGCAACAGGGGTGAGACCCAGTACTTC,CASSRNRGETQYF
TRBV5-4,few,NA,TRBJ1-1,TGTGCCAGCAGCTTGGCGGCAGGGATGAACACTGAAGCTTTCTTT,CASSLAAGMNTEAFF
TRBV6-6,NA,TRBD1,TRBJ1-5,TGTGCCAGCAGTTACGGGACAGGGGATCAGCCCCAGCATTTT,CASSYGTGDQPQHF
TRBV9,NA,TRBD2,TRBJ2-5,TGTGCCAGCAGCGTAGTGGTAGCGGGGGGACAAGAGACCCAGTACTTC,CASSVVVAGGQETQYF
TRBV5-6,NA,NA,TRBJ2-5,TGTGCCAGCAGCCGGTGGACAGAAGAGACCCAGTACTTC,CASSRWTEETQYF
TRBV19,NA,TRBD2,TRBJ2-7,TGTGCCAGTAGTAGGCTAGCGGGGCCAACCTACGAGCAGTACTTC,CASSRLAGPTYEQYF
TRBV6-5,NA,NA,TRBJ1-1,TGTGCCAGCACCGCCCCGGGGAGCACTGAAGCTTTCTTT,CASTAPGSTEAFF
TRBV2,few,NA,TRBJ2-1,TGTGCCAGCAGGGCGGGACTTCCATCAAATGAGCAGTTCTTC,CASRAGLPSNEQFF
TRBV9,few,TRBD2,TRBJ2-3,TGTGCCAGCAGCGTAGGCCTAGCGGGGGTTGGGACAGATACGCAGTATTTT,CASSVGLAGVGTDTQYF
TRBV9,few,TRBD2,TRBJ2-3,TGTGCCAGCAGCCCGTTCGCTAGCGGCAGCACAGATACGCAGTATTTT,CASSPFASGSTDTQYF
TRBV6-6,few,TRBD2,TRBJ2-5,TGTGCCAGCACCTCGACTAGCGGGAACCAAGAGACCCAGTACTTC,CASTSTSGNQETQYF
TRBV2,NA,NA,TRBJ2-5,TGTGCGCAAATTCGACAGACACAAGAGACCCAGTACTTC,CAQIRQTQETQYF